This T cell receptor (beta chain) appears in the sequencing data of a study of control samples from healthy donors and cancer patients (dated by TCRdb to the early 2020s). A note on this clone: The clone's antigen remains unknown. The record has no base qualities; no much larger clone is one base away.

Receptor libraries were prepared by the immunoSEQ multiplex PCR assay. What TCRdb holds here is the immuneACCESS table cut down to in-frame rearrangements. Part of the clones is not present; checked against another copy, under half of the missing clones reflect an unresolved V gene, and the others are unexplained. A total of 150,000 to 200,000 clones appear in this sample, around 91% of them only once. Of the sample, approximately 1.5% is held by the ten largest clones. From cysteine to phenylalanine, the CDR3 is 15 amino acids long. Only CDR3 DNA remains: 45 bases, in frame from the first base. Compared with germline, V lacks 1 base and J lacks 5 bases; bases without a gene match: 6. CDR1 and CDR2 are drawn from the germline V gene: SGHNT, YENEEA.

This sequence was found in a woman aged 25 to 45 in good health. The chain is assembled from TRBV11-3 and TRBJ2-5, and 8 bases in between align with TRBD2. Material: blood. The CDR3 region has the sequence CASSLGGGPGETQYF. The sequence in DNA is TGTGCCAGCAGCTTAGGCGGGGGGCCCGGTGAGACCCAGTACTTC.